These T cell receptor beta chains were read from a single sample in a study of blood T cells in healthy people across ages. From the 5' RACE reads, TCRdb called clonotypes with MiXCR, one entry per CDR3 protein. The data show roughly 800,000 distinct CDR3 sequences, less than 70% seen once. The sequenced material came from blood. These receptors all come from a man older than 75 in good health. The CDR3 runs from the conserved cysteine through the conserved F or W. The order of the fields is CDR3 protein, J gene, V gene.

CDR3 protein: CASISGRGSYEQYF
J gene: TRBJ2-7
V gene: TRBV12-3/TRBV12-4

CDR3 protein: CATRTGNNEKLFF
J gene: TRBJ1-4
V gene: TRBV3-1

CDR3 protein: CASSSPRPGSTSYEQYF
J gene: TRBJ2-7
V gene: TRBV11-2

CDR3 protein: CSGRQGTDTQYF
J gene: TRBJ2-3
V gene: TRBV29-1

CDR3 protein: CASSRAGVQSGQNEQFF
J gene: TRBJ2-1
V gene: TRBV5-1

CDR3 protein: CASSLEGIGGTRGYEQYF
J gene: -
V gene: TRBV11-2

CDR3 protein: CASSLLPGAPGNYGYTF
J gene: TRBJ1-2
V gene: TRBV6-6

CDR3 protein: CATSDPGEFGNEQFF
J gene: TRBJ2-1
V gene: TRBV24-1

CDR3 protein: CASSQVMFQETQYF
J gene: TRBJ2-5
V gene: TRBV4-1

CDR3 protein: CASRLLGPDINEQFF
J gene: TRBJ2-1
V gene: TRBV12-3/TRBV12-4

CDR3 protein: CASRLNIQAPNRGDTDTQYF
J gene: TRBJ2-3
V gene: TRBV3-1

CDR3 protein: CANSLGREVAKNIQYF
J gene: TRBJ2-4
V gene: TRBV12-3/TRBV12-4

CDR3 protein: CASSVLRGLVFGNYDYTF
J gene: TRBJ1-2
V gene: TRBV7-2

CDR3 protein: CASSPRGALPNEQFF
J gene: TRBJ2-1
V gene: TRBV7-9

CDR3 protein: CASSLQGNEQYF
J gene: TRBJ2-7
V gene: TRBV5-1

CDR3 protein: CASSPRTGCGYTF
J gene: TRBJ1-2
V gene: TRBV4-2

CDR3 protein: CASSYLDRSYEQYF
J gene: TRBJ2-7
V gene: TRBV7-2

CDR3 protein: CASSPKTSGPLSTDTQYF
J gene: TRBJ2-3
V gene: TRBV9

CDR3 protein: CSARAWTTYEQYF
J gene: TRBJ2-7
V gene: TRBV20-1

CDR3 protein: CASSPRRGDQPQHF
J gene: TRBJ1-5
V gene: TRBV12-3/TRBV12-4

CDR3 protein: CSANTGPWTEAFF
J gene: TRBJ1-1
V gene: TRBV20-1

CDR3 protein: CASSFDSGRGGEQYF
J gene: TRBJ2-4
V gene: TRBV13

CDR3 protein: CASSELAGKLREQYF
J gene: TRBJ2-7
V gene: TRBV19

CDR3 protein: CASSLGLVITEAFF
J gene: TRBJ1-1
V gene: TRBV5-5

CDR3 protein: CASSAGRGTSEGTEAFF
J gene: TRBJ1-1
V gene: TRBV9

CDR3 protein: CSARGTLYAYEQYF
J gene: TRBJ2-7
V gene: TRBV20-1

CDR3 protein: CAWSVGVAGDEQYF
J gene: TRBJ2-7
V gene: TRBV30

CDR3 protein: CSVEGGSGFEQFF
J gene: TRBJ2-1
V gene: TRBV29-1

CDR3 protein: CSARVTVKRHYGYTF
J gene: TRBJ1-2
V gene: TRBV20-1

CDR3 protein: CASSSEGDRTSYEQYF
J gene: TRBJ2-7
V gene: TRBV4-1

CDR3 protein: CASSLRDPRFRETQYF
J gene: TRBJ2-5
V gene: TRBV2